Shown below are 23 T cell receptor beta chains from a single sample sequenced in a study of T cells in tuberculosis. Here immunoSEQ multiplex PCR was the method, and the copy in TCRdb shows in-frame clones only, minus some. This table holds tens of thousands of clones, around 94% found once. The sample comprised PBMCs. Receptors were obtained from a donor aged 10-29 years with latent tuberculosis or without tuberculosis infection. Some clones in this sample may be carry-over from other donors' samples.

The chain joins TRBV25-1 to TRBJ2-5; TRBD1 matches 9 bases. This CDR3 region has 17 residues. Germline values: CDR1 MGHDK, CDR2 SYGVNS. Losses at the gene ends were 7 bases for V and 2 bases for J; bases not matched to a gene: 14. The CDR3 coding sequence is TGTGCCAGCACACTTCCGGGACAGGGTTGGGGACAAGAGACCCAGTACTTC. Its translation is CASTLPGQGWGQETQYF.

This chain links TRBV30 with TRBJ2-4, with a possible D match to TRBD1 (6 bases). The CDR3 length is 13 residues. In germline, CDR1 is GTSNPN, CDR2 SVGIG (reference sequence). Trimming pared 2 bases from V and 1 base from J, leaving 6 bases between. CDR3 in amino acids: CAWSRGAKNIQYF. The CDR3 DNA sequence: TGTGCCTGGAGTAGGGGGGCCAAAAACATTCAGTACTTC.

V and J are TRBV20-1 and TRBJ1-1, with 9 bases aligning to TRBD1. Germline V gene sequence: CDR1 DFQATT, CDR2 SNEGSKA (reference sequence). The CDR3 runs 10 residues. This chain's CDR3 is CSPRDRDPFF. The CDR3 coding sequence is TGCAGCCCCCGGGACAGGGATCCTTTCTTT.

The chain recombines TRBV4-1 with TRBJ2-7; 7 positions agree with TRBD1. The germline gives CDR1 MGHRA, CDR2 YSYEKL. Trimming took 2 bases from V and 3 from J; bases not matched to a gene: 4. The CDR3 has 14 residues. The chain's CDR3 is CASSQSGQNYEQYF. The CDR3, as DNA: TGCGCCAGCAGCCAATCGGGACAGAACTACGAGCAGTACTTC.

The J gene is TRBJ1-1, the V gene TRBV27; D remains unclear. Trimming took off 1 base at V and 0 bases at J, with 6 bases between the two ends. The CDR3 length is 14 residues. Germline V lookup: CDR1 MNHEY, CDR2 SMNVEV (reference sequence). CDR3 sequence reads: CASSLYGLNTEAFF. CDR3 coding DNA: TGTGCCAGCAGTTTATACGGTTTGAACACTGAAGCTTTCTTT.

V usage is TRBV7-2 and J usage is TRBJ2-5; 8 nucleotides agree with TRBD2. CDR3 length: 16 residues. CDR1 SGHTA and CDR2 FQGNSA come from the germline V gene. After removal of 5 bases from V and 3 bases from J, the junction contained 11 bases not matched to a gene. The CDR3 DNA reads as TGTGCCAGCAGCCCTAGCCCAAGCGGGAGAGAAGAGACCCAGTACTTC. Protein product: CASSPSPSGREETQYF.

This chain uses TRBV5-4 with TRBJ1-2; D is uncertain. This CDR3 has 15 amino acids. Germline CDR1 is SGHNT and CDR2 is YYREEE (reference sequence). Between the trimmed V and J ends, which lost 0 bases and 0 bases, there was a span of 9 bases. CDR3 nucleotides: TGTGCCAGCAGCTTGGATGGAGTACCTAACTATGGCTACACCTTC. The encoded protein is CASSLDGVPNYGYTF.

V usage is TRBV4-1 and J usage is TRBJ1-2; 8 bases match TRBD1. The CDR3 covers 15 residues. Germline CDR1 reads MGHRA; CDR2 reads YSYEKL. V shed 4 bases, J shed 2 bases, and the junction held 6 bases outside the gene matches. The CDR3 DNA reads TGCGCCAGCAGCCCTAGGACAGGGATGAACTATGGCTACACCTTC. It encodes CASSPRTGMNYGYTF.

DNA of the CDR3: TGTGCCAGCAGCTCTCGGACAGGGGTGGGAAAACTGTTTTTT. Residues: CASSSRTGVGKLFF. The rearrangement joins TRBV13 to TRBJ1-4; 9 bases fit TRBD1. The length of the CDR3 is 14 residues. Germline CDR1 PRHDT, CDR2 FYEKMQ (reference sequence). The V and J ends lost 4 bases and 10 bases, in that order; junction bases with no gene match: 7.

The CDR3 loop reads CASGLVQFTDSGNTIYF. In DNA, the CDR3 is TGTGCTAGTGGTTTGGTACAGTTTACAGACTCTGGAAACACCATATATTTT. The gene calls are TRBV12-5 and TRBJ1-3; no reliable D call. Germline CDR1 and CDR2: LGHNT and FRNRAP. CDR3 length: 17 residues. V dropped 0 bases and J dropped 0 bases, with 12 bases sitting between them.

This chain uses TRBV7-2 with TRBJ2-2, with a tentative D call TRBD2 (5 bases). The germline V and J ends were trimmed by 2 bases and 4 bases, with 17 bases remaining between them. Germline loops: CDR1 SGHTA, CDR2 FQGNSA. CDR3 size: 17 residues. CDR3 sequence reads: CASSLRQAGGGTGELFF. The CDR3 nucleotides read TGTGCCAGCAGCTTAAGGCAGGCGGGCGGAGGCACCGGGGAGCTGTTTTTT.

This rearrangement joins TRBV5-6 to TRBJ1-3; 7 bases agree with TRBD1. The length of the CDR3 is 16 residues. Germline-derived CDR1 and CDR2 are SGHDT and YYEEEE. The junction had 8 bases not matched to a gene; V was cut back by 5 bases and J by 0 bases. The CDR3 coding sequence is TGTGCCAGCAGGCAGAGGGGGCTCACCTCTGGAAACACCATATATTTT. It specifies CASRQRGLTSGNTIYF.

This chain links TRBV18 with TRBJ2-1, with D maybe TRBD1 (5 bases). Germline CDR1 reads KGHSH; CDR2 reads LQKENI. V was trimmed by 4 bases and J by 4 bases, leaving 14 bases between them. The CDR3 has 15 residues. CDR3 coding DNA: TGTGCCAGCTCACTAGAAAGGGGCCCTTACAATGAGCAGTTCTTC. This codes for CASSLERGPYNEQFF.

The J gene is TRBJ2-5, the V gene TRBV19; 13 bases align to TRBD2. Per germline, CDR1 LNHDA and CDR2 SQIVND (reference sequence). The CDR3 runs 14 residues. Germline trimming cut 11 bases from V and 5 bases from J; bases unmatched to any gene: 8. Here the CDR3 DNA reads TGTGCCTCAGGACTAGCGGGAGTGGCGGAGACCCAGTACTTC. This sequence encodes CASGLAGVAETQYF. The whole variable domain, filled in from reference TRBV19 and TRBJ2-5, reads DGGITQSPKYLFRKEGQNVTLSCEQNLNHDAMYWYRQDPGQGLRLIYYSQIVNDFQKGDIAEGYSVSREKKESFPLTVTSAQKNPTAFYLCASGLAGVAETQYFGPGTRLLVL.

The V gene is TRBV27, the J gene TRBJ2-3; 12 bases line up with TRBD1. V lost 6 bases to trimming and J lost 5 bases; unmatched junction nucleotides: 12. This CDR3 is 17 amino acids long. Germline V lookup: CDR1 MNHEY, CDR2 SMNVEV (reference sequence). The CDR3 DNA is TGTGCCAGCAGGAATATGGCGGGACAGGGGGCGAGAGATACGCAGTATTTT. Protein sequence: CASRNMAGQGARDTQYF.

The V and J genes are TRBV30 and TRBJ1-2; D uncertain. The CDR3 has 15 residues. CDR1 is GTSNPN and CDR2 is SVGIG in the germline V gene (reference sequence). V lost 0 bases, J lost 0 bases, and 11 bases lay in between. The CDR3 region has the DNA TGTGCCTGGAGTGTTAATGGCGGAGCTAACTATGGCTACACCTTC. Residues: CAWSVNGGANYGYTF.

The CDR3: CAISEAVIVGGEAFF. CDR3 nucleotide sequence: TGTGCCATCAGTGAGGCGGTCATCGTGGGGGGTGAAGCTTTCTTT. This sequence joins TRBV10-3 and TRBJ1-1, with a tentative D call TRBD1 (5 bases). Germline CDR1 ENHRY, CDR2 SYGVKD. This CDR3 is 15 amino acids long. V was cut by 2 bases and J by 7 bases, with 17 bases left in between.

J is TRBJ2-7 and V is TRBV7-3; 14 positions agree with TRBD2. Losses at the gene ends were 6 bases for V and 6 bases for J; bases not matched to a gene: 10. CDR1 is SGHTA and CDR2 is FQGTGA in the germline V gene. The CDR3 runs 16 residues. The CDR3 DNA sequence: TGTGCCAGCAGGACGGGACTAGCGGGAGTAATAGGCGAGCAGTACTTC. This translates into CASRTGLAGVIGEQYF.

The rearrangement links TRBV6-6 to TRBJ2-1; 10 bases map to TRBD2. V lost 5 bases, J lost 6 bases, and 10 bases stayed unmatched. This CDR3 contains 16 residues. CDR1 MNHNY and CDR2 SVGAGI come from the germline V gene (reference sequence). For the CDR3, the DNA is TGTGCCAGCAGTCCATCTAGCGGGAGCCCCCTCAATGAGCAGTTCTTC. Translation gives CASSPSSGSPLNEQFF.

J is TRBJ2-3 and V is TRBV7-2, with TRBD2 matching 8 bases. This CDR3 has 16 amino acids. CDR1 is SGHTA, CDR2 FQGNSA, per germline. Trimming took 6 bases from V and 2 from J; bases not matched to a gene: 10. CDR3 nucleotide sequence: TGTGCCAGCAGTTATAAGAGCGGGGGTCTCACAGATACGCAGTATTTT. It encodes CASSYKSGGLTDTQYF.

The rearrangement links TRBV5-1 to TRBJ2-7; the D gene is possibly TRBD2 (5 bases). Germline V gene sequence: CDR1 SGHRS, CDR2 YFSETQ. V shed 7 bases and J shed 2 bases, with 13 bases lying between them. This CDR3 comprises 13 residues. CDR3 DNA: TGCGCCAGCTCCGGATCCGGGACCTACGAGCAGTACTTC. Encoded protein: CASSGSGTYEQYF.

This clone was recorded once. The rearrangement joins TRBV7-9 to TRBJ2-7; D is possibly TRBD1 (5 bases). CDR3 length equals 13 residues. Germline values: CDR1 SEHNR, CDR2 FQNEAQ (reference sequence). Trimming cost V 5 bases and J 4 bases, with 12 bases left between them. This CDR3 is CASSLAGPYEQYF. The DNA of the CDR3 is TGTGCCAGCAGCCTTGCAGGGCCGTACGAGCAGTACTTC.

The chain's CDR3 is CASSVMYTGELFF. CDR3 nucleotides: TGTGCCAGCAGTGTAATGTACACCGGGGAGCTGTTTTTT. V is TRBV25-1 and J is TRBJ2-2; D not resolved. Trimming left V 4 bases short and J 3 bases short, with 6 bases between. The CDR3 has 13 amino acids. Germline V CDR1 and CDR2: MGHDK, SYGVNS.